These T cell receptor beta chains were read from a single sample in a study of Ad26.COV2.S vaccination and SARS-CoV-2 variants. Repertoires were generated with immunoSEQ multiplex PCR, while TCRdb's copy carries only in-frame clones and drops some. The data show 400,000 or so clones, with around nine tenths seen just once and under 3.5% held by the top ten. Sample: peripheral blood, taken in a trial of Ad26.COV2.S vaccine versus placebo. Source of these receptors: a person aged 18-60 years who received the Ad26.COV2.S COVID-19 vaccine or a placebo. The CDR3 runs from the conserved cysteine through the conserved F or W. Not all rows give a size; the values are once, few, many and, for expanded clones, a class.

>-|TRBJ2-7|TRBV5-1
CASTPGETGGYEQYF
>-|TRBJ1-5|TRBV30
CAWSPHGVQPQHF
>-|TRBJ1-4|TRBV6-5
CASSLTGGGDEKLFF
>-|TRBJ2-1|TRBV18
CASSPSASEYNEQFF
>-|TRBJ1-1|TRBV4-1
CASRGMGTEAFF
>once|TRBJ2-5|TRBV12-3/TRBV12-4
CASSFTGRETQYF
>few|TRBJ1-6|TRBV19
CASSIGTGLSPLHF
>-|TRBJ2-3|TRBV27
CASSTAIAGGSTDTQYF
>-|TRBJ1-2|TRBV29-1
CSVEGQTGQNYGYTF
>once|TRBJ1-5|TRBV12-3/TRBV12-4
CASSPFTQPQHF
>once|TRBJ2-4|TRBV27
CASTQTGGLAKNIQYF
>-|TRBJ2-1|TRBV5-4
CASSLGAEQFF
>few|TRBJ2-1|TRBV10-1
CASSGGTSGREQFF
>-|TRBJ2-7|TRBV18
CASSPRGTSGYEQYF
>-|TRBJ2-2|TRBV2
CASSDPGQGEAGELFF
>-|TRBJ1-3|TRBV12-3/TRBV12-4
CASRPGAGNTIYF